One sample yielded the 29 T cell receptor beta chains listed below, sequenced in a study of radiotherapy plus CTLA-4 blockade in lung cancer. Sequencing was performed with immunoSEQ multiplex PCR; in TCRdb, only in-frame clones are kept and a portion is missing. Among tens of thousands of clones listed, about three quarters were seen once. The specimen comprised peripheral blood, sampled from a patient treated with radiotherapy plus ipilimumab. Every receptor here comes from a human donor with non-small cell lung cancer who had a partial response to radiotherapy plus ipilimumab.

The chain recombines TRBV11-2 with TRBJ2-5; 11 bases match TRBD2. The CDR3 has 15 amino acids. Looked up from germline, CDR1 is SGHAT and CDR2 is FQNNGV. Germline trimming cut 3 bases from V and 3 bases from J; bases unmatched to any gene: 3. The CDR3 is CASSFSGGAEETQYF. As DNA, the CDR3 is TGTGCCAGCAGCTTTAGCGGGGGGGCCGAAGAGACCCAGTACTTC.

The chain couples TRBV6-5 to TRBJ2-5; 7 bases align to TRBD2. This CDR3 region has 14 residues. Germline CDR1 is MNHEY and CDR2 is SVGAGI. The J segment lost 7 bases and the V segment lost 1 base, leaving 6 bases of the junction unmatched. The CDR3 protein is CASSYLSGGGTQYF. The CDR3, as DNA: TGTGCCAGCAGTTACTTGAGTGGGGGGGGGACCCAGTACTTC.

The rearrangement joins TRBV9 to TRBJ2-6; tentative D call: TRBD2 (7 bases). V dropped 2 bases and J dropped 0 bases, with 12 bases sitting between them. Per germline, CDR1 SGDLS and CDR2 YYNGEE. There are 17 residues in the CDR3. As DNA, the CDR3 is TGTGCCAGCAGCGTGACGGGGGGCAGCTCTGGGGCCAACGTCCTGACTTTC. It translates to CASSVTGGSSGANVLTF. Complete variable domain (other parts from reference TRBV9 and TRBJ2-6): DSGVTQTPKHLITATGQRVTLRCSPRSGDLSVYWYQQSLDQGLQFLIQYYNGEERAKGNILERFSAQQFPDLHSELNLSSLELGDSALYFCASSVTGGSSGANVLTFGAGSRLTVL.

The chain carries TRBV6-5 and TRBJ1-1; TRBD1 aligns across 8 bases. Germline lookup yields CDR1 MNHEY and CDR2 SVGAGI. V shed 6 bases, J shed 6 bases, and the junction held 9 bases outside the gene matches. The CDR3 contains 14 residues. CDR3 protein: CASRDRVLKSEAFF. The CDR3 DNA reads TGTGCCAGCAGGGACAGGGTACTTAAGTCTGAAGCTTTCTTT.

The genes are TRBV7-3 and TRBJ2-2; TRBD1 agrees at 8 bases. J was trimmed by 6 bases and V by 3 bases; bases with no gene match: 3. Germline V lookup: CDR1 SGHTA, CDR2 FQGTGA. CDR3 length: 14 amino acids. DNA of the CDR3: TGTGCCAGCAGCTTCCGACAGGGGCCCGGGGAGCTGTTTTTT. The encoded protein is CASSFRQGPGELFF.

This clone showed up just once. This chain uses TRBV7-9 with TRBJ1-1; 8 bases fit TRBD1. Trimming took 5 bases from V and 4 from J; bases not matched to a gene: 6. The CDR3 runs 14 residues. Germline assignment: CDR1 SEHNR and CDR2 FQNEAQ (reference sequence). CDR3 sequence reads: CASSNPDRGTEAFF. In DNA form, the CDR3 reads TGTGCCAGCAGCAACCCCGACAGGGGCACTGAAGCTTTCTTT.

The chain uses TRBV18 and TRBJ2-2; no reliable D call. Germline loops: CDR1 KGHSH, CDR2 LQKENI. The V end was cut by 5 bases, the J end by 1 base, with 23 bases between. CDR3 length equals 19 residues. CDR3 amino acids: CASSWFPGQSGLNTGELFF. CDR3 sequence (DNA): TGTGCCAGCTCATGGTTCCCTGGCCAAAGTGGTTTGAACACCGGGGAGCTGTTTTTT.

This clone was seen only once. The chain uses TRBV7-9 and TRBJ2-7; TRBD1 might be the D (6 bases). Per germline, CDR1 SEHNR and CDR2 FQNEAQ (reference sequence). The CDR3 is made up of 12 amino acids. V gave up 4 bases and J gave up 5 bases, with 9 bases separating them. The CDR3 DNA sequence: TGTGCCAGCAGCTCGACAGGTAACGAGCAGTACTTC. Translating it yields CASSSTGNEQYF. Based on the CDR3 plus reference TRBV7-9 and TRBJ2-7, the full variable domain is DTGVSQNPRHKITKRGQNVTFRCDPISEHNRLYWYRQTLGQGPEFLTYFQNEAQLEKSRLLSDRFSAERPKGSFSTLEIQRTEQGDSAMYLCASSSTGNEQYFGPGTRLTVT.

V and J are TRBV27 and TRBJ1-6; the D is unclear. CDR1 is MNHEY and CDR2 is SMNVEV in the germline V gene (reference sequence). The CDR3 contains 12 residues. V was cut by 3 bases and J by 9 bases, with 6 bases left in between. CDR3 sequence reads: CASSLPGSPLHF. CDR3 nucleotide sequence: TGTGCCAGCAGTTTGCCCGGTTCACCCCTCCACTTT.

Written as DNA, the CDR3 is TGCGCCAGCAGCTTGGGCTGGAGCAGCACAGATACGCAGTATTTT. This encodes CASSLGWSSTDTQYF. V gene TRBV5-1 combines with J gene TRBJ2-3; D remains ambiguous. Trimming shortened V by 0 bases and J by 0 bases, and 8 bases separated the two germline ends. CDR3 size: 15 residues. The germline V gene has CDR1 SGHRS and CDR2 YFSETQ.

This chain links TRBV27 with TRBJ2-7; 7 nucleotides align to TRBD1. CDR1 MNHEY and CDR2 SMNVEV come from the germline V gene (reference sequence). The junction had 9 bases not matched to a gene; V was cut back by 8 bases and J by 2 bases. The CDR3 has 14 residues. The DNA for the CDR3 is TGTGCCAGCCGCGCTGAGGGGGCTCCCTACGAGCAGTACTTC. It codes for CASRAEGAPYEQYF.

The V call is TRBV6-5, the J call TRBJ2-7; possible D gene TRBD2, 6 bases. Trimming took off 4 bases at V and 6 bases at J, with 10 bases between the two ends. From germline, CDR1 is MNHEY and CDR2 SVGAGI. The CDR3 contains 12 residues. As DNA, the CDR3 is TGTGCCAGCAGTTGGGGGGACGGCGAGCAGTACTTC. Protein: CASSWGDGEQYF.

This rearrangement joins TRBV29-1 to TRBJ1-2; D might be TRBD1 (6 bases). The germline gives CDR1 SQVTM, CDR2 ANQGSEA. V was shortened by 6 bases and J by 5 bases, with 16 bases between the two germline ends. The CDR3 consists of 13 residues. The DNA of the CDR3 is TGCAGCGTCCCCTCAGGGGCGGGTTATGGCTACACCTTC. Translation: CSVPSGAGYGYTF.

This clone was detected a few times. The chain employs TRBV7-8 and TRBJ2-2; TRBD2 matches at 9 bases. The J segment lost 4 bases and the V segment lost 0 bases, leaving 6 bases of the junction unmatched. This CDR3 region has 17 residues. CDR1 and CDR2 from the germline V gene are SGHVS and FQNEAQ. CDR3 in amino acids: CASSLAARTSVTGELFF. CDR3 nucleotide sequence: TGTGCCAGCAGCTTAGCTGCGCGGACTAGCGTCACCGGGGAGCTGTTTTTT.

The rearrangement joins TRBV7-2 to TRBJ2-4; 8 nucleotides align to TRBD1. V lost 5 bases and J lost 0; bases outside the gene matches: 6. This CDR3 region has 16 residues. The germline V gene has CDR1 SGHTA and CDR2 FQGNSA. The CDR3, as DNA: TGTGCCAGCAGCCAACGGACAGGGCTAGCCAAAAACATTCAGTACTTC. This codes for CASSQRTGLAKNIQYF.

This rearrangement joins TRBV5-1 to TRBJ2-7, with a possible D match to TRBD2 (6 bases). Per germline, CDR1 SGHRS and CDR2 YFSETQ. The CDR3 runs to 13 residues. V lost 1 base and J 4 bases, leaving 9 bases between the germline ends. DNA of the CDR3: TGCGCCAGCAGCTTGAACCGGGAGTACGAGCAGTACTTC. Amino acids: CASSLNREYEQYF.

The rearrangement uses TRBV27 and TRBJ2-7, with 8 bases identical to TRBD2. Germline V CDR1 and CDR2: MNHEY, SMNVEV (reference sequence). The CDR3 consists of 15 residues. J was trimmed by 3 bases and V by 3 bases; bases with no gene match: 7. The CDR3 DNA sequence: TGTGCCAGCAGTTTCGGCAGCGGGGGCCTCTACGAGCAGTACTTC. It is translated as CASSFGSGGLYEQYF.

The rearrangement joins TRBV14 to TRBJ2-2, with 9 positions matching TRBD2. The ends lost 0 bases at V and 4 bases at J; junction bases unmatched: 9. The germline V gene has CDR1 SGHDN and CDR2 FVKESK. The CDR3 spans 18 residues. CDR3 sequence: CASSQDRAGGLRTGELFF. In nucleotides, the CDR3 is TGTGCCAGCAGCCAAGATCGAGCGGGGGGCCTTCGCACCGGGGAGCTGTTTTTT.

The V call is TRBV9, the J call TRBJ2-1, with D possibly matching TRBD1 (6 bases). V shed 4 bases and J shed 1 base, with 15 bases lying between them. Germline V gives CDR1 SGDLS, CDR2 YYNGEE. This CDR3 comprises 16 residues. The CDR3 DNA is TGTGCCAGCAGCCCCCCGACAGGACAGTCCTACAATGAGCAGTTCTTC. The encoded protein is CASSPPTGQSYNEQFF.

The sample holds a few counts of this clone. V usage is TRBV6-5 and J usage is TRBJ1-4; 7 bases line up with TRBD1. Germline assignment: CDR1 MNHEY and CDR2 SVGAGI. V was pared by 9 bases and J by 3 bases, with 4 bases of the junction left unmatched. This CDR3 is built from 13 residues. The CDR3 protein is CASSGQPNEKLFF. In DNA, the CDR3 is TGTGCCAGTTCGGGACAGCCTAATGAAAAACTGTTTTTT.

The chain recombines TRBV6-1 with TRBJ2-2; D gene unclear. Trimming left V 7 bases short and J 0 bases short, with 9 bases between. Per germline, CDR1 MNHNS and CDR2 SASEGT. The length of the CDR3 is 14 residues. CDR3 in DNA: TGTGCCAGCACGCTAGTGGCGAACACCGGGGAGCTGTTTTTT. It codes for CASTLVANTGELFF.

This chain uses TRBV6-1 with TRBJ1-1, with D unresolved. This CDR3 is built from 18 residues. Germline V gene lookup returns CDR1 MNHNS and CDR2 SASEGT. V was pared by 2 bases and J by 1 base, with 20 bases between. In DNA form, the CDR3 reads TGTGCCAGCAGTGAAATTTTGGGAGTGAAGGCAGCGAACACTGAAGCTTTCTTT. Encoded protein: CASSEILGVKAANTEAFF.

The chain links TRBV5-1 to TRBJ2-4; a possible D gene is TRBD2 (6 bases). The V gene's germline CDR1 is SGHRS and CDR2 YFSETQ. V was trimmed by 3 bases and J by 7 bases, leaving 17 bases between them. CDR3 length equals 15 residues. For the CDR3, the DNA is TGCGCCAGCAGCTCAGGCCTAGCGTTTTCCAACATTCAGTACTTC. It encodes CASSSGLAFSNIQYF.

The chain couples TRBV5-1 to TRBJ2-1, with 9 positions matching TRBD1. Per germline, CDR1 SGHRS and CDR2 YFSETQ. CDR3 length equals 17 residues. Germline trimming cut 5 bases from V and 6 bases from J; bases unmatched to any gene: 15. CDR3 coding DNA: TGCGCCAGCAGTTCGGGGATCCGGGACAGGGACTTCAATGAGCAGTTCTTC. Its translation is CASSSGIRDRDFNEQFF.

The V and J genes are TRBV11-2 and TRBJ2-1; no firm D call. V lost 2 bases and J lost 3, with 17 bases in between. This CDR3 contains 17 residues. Germline CDR1 is SGHAT and CDR2 is FQNNGV. CDR3: CASSLKSAGGNYNEQFF. The CDR3 DNA reads as TGTGCCAGCAGCTTAAAGTCGGCTGGCGGAAACTACAATGAGCAGTTCTTC.

V usage is TRBV7-2 and J usage is TRBJ2-2, with a tentative D call TRBD1 (6 bases). The V gene's germline CDR1 is SGHTA and CDR2 FQGNSA. V gave up 5 bases and J gave up 2 bases, with 9 bases separating them. The CDR3 loop spans 14 amino acids. The CDR3 is CASSGTSNTGELFF. CDR3 DNA sequence: TGTGCCAGCAGCGGGACATCCAACACCGGGGAGCTGTTTTTT.

In DNA, the CDR3 is TGTGCCAGTAGTGAAGGAGGGAGTTTCGGAAAACTGTTTTTT. It codes for CASSEGGSFGKLFF. The rearrangement links TRBV19 to TRBJ1-4; no clear D gene. V was cut by 5 bases and J by 10 bases, with 17 bases left in between. The CDR3 is 14 amino acids. Germline assignment: CDR1 LNHDA and CDR2 SQIVND (reference sequence).

This clone was observed once. The chain recombines TRBV7-6 with TRBJ2-5, with TRBD2 matching 7 bases. Matching the DNA end better, TRBJ2-7 makes the J call doubtful. Germline V lookup: CDR1 SGHVS, CDR2 FNYEAQ. The CDR3 spans 16 residues. The CDR3 coding sequence is TGTGCCAGCAGCTCCCGTCCGGGGGGATACTCCTACGAGCAGTACTTC. This translates into CASSSRPGGYSYEQYF.

V is TRBV6-5 and J is TRBJ2-3; 8 positions agree with TRBD1. With 5 bases clipped from V and 3 bases from J, the junction kept 4 bases outside the gene matches. The germline V gene has CDR1 MNHEY and CDR2 SVGAGI. The CDR3 spans 14 residues. CDR3 protein: CASSGQGGTDTQYF. The CDR3, as DNA: TGTGCCAGCAGTGGACAGGGTGGAACAGATACGCAGTATTTT.